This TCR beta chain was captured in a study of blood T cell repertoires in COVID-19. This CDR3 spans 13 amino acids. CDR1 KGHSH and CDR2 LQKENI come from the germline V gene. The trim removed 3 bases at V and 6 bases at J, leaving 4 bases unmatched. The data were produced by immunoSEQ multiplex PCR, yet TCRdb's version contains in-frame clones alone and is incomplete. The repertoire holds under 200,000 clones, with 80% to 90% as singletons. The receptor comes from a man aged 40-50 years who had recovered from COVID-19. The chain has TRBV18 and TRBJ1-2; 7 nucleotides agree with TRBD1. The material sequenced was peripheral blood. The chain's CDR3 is CASSPDRDHGYTF. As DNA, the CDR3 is TGTGCCAGCTCACCCGACAGGGATCATGGCTACACCTTC.